This TCR beta chain was sequenced for a study of shared clonotypes between healthy human individuals. Study overall: The composition of the donors was a couple of women and a few men aged 18 to 49. Researchers assigned three CD4 naive, three CD4 memory, two CD8 naive and one CD8 memory plate to each donor. Findings of the study overall: Naive subsets usually exceeded memory subsets in estimated richness.

CD4+ cells underwent separation, giving CD45RA+ naive and CD45RA-negative memory subsets. V shed 2 bases and J shed 7 bases, with 11 bases lying between them. The CDR3 runs to 14 residues. Germline V gives CDR1 SGHAT, CDR2 FQNNGV. TCRdb keeps only in-frame clones here, not all; method: immunoSEQ multiplex PCR. Among 1,500,000 or so clones listed, roughly 96% were seen once. Regarding this clone: Its cognate antigen is unknown.

This TCR came from a man younger than 45 in good health. This chain links TRBV11-2 with TRBJ2-2; D is uncertain. The source material was naive CD4+ T cells sorted from blood. Sample subset: CD45RA+ positively selected. The DNA of the CDR3 is TGTGCCAGCAGCTTAAAAAGGAGTAGCGGGGAGCTGTTTTTT. It yields the protein CASSLKRSSGELFF.